This section outlines one TCR beta chain sequence together with its context. The antigen is undetermined. This entry is derived from a study of OX40 agonist ivuxolimab in advanced cancers. Study overall: Each patient was given ivuxolimab into a vein every 2 weeks, at 0.01 to 10 mg/kg. It was permissible to have had prior anti-PD-1, anti-PD-L1 or anti-CTLA-4 therapy, and approximately 38% had some. General study findings and limits: Among expanded peripheral T cells, antigen specificity went undetermined.

Generated by immunoSEQ multiplex PCR, the TCRdb table keeps only in-frame clones and is missing some. The sample lists tens of thousands of clones; 70% to 90% were seen once. This CDR3 contains 16 residues. The germline V gene has CDR1 SGDLS and CDR2 YYNGEE. The V gene lost 1 base and the J gene lost 2 bases, with 13 bases spanning the gap. The chain combines TRBV9 with TRBJ1-3, with D perhaps TRBD1 (5 bases). The clonotype originates from an adult with an advanced solid tumor such as melanoma, head and neck, liver or kidney cancer. The specimen comprised CD4+ or CD8+ T cells sorted from blood, sampled in a trial of the OX40 agonist ivuxolimab. The CDR3: CASSVMGVRAGNTIYF. In DNA form, the CDR3 reads TGTGCCAGCAGCGTAATGGGGGTGAGGGCTGGAAACACCATATATTTT.